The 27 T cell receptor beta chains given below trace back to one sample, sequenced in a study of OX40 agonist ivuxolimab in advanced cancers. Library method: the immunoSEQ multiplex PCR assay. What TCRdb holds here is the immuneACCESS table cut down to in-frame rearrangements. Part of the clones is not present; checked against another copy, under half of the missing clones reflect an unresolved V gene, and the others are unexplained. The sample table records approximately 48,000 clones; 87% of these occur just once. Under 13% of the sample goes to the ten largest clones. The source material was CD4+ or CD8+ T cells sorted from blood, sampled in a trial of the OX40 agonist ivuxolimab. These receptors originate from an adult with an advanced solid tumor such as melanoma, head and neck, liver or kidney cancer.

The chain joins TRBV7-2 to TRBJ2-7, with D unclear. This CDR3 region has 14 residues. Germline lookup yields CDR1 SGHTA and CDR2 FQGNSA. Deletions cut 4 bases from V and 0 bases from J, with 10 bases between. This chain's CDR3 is CASSSPMNSYEQYF. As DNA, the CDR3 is TGTGCCAGCAGCTCCCCAATGAACTCCTACGAGCAGTACTTC.

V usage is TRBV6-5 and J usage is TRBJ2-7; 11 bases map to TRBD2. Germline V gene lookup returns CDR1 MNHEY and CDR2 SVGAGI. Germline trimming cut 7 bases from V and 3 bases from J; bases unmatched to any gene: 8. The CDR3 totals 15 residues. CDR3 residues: CASTELAGGGYEQYF. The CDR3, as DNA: TGTGCCAGCACCGAATTAGCGGGGGGGGGCTACGAGCAGTACTTC.

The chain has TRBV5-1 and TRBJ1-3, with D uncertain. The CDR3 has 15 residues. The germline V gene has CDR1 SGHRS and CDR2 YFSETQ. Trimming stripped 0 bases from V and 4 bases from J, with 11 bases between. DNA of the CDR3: TGCGCCAGCAGCTTGGGCCAGACTAAGGGAAACACCATATATTTT. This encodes CASSLGQTKGNTIYF.

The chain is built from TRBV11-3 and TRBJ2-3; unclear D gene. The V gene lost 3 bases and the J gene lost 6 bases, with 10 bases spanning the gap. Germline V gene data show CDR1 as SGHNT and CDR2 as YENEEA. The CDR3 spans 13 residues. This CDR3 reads CASSLELSDTQYF. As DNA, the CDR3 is TGTGCCAGCAGCTTGGAACTGTCGGATACGCAGTATTTT.

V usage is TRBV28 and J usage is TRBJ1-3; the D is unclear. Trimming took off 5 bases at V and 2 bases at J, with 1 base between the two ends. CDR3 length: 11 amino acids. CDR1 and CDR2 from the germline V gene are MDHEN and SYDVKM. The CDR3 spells CASSAGNTIYF. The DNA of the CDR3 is TGTGCCAGCAGTGCTGGAAACACCATATATTTT.

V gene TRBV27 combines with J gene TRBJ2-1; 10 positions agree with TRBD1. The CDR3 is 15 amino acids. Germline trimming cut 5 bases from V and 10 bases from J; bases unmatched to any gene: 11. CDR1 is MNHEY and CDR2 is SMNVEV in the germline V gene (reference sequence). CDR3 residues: CASSIGQGGLGEQFF. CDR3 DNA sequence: TGTGCCAGCAGTATCGGACAGGGGGGTTTGGGCGAGCAGTTCTTC.

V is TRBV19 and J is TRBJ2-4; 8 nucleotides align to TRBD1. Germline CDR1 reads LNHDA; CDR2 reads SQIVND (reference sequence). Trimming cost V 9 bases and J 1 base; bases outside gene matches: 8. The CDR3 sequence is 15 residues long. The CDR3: CASHNQGAAKNIQYF. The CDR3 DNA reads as TGTGCCAGCCATAATCAGGGGGCGGCCAAAAACATTCAGTACTTC. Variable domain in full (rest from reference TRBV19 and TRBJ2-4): DGGITQSPKYLFRKEGQNVTLSCEQNLNHDAMYWYRQDPGQGLRLIYYSQIVNDFQKGDIAEGYSVSREKKESFPLTVTSAQKNPTAFYLCASHNQGAAKNIQYFGAGTRLSVL.

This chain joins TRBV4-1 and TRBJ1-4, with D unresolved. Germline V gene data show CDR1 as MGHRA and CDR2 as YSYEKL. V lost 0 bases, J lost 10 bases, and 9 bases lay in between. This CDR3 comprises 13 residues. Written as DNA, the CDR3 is TGCGCCAGCAGCCAAGATGGCCGGCGAAAACTGTTTTTT. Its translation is CASSQDGRRKLFF.

The CDR3, as DNA: TGCGCCAGCAGCCAAGGGGACAGGGGTTACGAGCAGTACTTC. Translated, it gives CASSQGDRGYEQYF. The chain carries TRBV4-3 and TRBJ2-7, with TRBD1 matching over 10 bases. The CDR3 is 14 amino acids. CDR1 LGHNA and CDR2 YSLEER come from the germline V gene. V trimming: 1 base; J trimming: 4 bases; junction bases outside the gene matches: 1.

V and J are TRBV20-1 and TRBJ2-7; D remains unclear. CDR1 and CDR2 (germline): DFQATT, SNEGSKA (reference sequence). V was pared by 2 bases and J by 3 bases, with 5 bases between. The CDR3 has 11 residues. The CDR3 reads CSARQDYEQYF. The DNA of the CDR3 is TGCAGTGCTAGACAGGACTACGAGCAGTACTTC.

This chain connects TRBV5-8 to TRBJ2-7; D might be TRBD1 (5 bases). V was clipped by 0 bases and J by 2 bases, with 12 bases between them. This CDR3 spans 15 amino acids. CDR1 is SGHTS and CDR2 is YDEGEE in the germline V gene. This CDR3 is CASSLEVTVPYEQYF. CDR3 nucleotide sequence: TGTGCCAGCAGCTTGGAAGTGACAGTACCCTACGAGCAGTACTTC.

CDR3 DNA: TGTGCCAGCAGTGAAGGGCCGAAGGCCCACGAGCAGTACTTC. It is translated as CASSEGPKAHEQYF. The chain uses TRBV2 and TRBJ2-7; no reliable D call. Germline CDR1 and CDR2: SNHLY and FYNNEI. V lost 1 base, J lost 5 bases, and 12 bases lay in between. This CDR3 has 14 residues.

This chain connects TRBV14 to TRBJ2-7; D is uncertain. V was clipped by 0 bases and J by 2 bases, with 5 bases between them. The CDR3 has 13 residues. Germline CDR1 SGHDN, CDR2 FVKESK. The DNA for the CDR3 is TGTGCCAGCAGCCAAGACCCTACCTACGAGCAGTACTTC. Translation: CASSQDPTYEQYF. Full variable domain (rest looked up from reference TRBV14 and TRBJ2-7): EAGVTQFPSHSVIEKGQTVTLRCDPISGHDNLYWYRRVMGKEIKFLLHFVKESKQDESGMPNNRFLAERTGGTYSTLKVQPAELEDSGVYFCASSQDPTYEQYFGPGTRLTVT.

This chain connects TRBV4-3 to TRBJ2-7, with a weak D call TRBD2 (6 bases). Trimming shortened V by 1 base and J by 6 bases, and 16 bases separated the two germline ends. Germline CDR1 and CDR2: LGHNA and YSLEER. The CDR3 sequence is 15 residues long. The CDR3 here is CASSQGEAGHREQYF. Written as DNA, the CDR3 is TGCGCCAGCAGCCAAGGGGAGGCAGGGCACCGCGAGCAGTACTTC.

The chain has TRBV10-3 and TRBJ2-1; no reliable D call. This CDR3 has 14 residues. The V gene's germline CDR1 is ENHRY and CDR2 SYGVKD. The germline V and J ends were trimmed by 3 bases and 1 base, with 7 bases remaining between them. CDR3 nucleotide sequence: TGTGCCATCAGTGACCGGGTTTCCTACAATGAGCAGTTCTTC. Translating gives CAISDRVSYNEQFF.

The CDR3 nucleotides are TGTGCCAGCAGGGGGGAGGGTCGGACCGGCATGAACACTGAAGCTTTCTTT. This codes for CASRGEGRTGMNTEAFF. This sequence joins TRBV11-2 and TRBJ1-1, with D perhaps TRBD1 (5 bases). The CDR3 spans 17 residues. CDR1 is SGHAT, CDR2 FQNNGV, per germline. The V gene lost 6 bases and the J gene lost 0 bases, with 20 bases spanning the gap.

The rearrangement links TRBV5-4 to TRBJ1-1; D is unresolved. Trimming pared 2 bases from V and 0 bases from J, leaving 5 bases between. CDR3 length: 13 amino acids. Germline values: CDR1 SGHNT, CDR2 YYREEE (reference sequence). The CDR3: CASSLTLNTEAFF. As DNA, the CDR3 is TGTGCCAGCAGCTTAACATTGAACACTGAAGCTTTCTTT.

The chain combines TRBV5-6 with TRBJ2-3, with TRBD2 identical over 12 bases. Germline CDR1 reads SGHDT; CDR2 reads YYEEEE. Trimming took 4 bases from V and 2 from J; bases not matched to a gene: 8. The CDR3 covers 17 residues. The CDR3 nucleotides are TGTGCCAGCAGCCTGAGACTAGCGGGGGCCTTCACAGATACGCAGTATTTT. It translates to CASSLRLAGAFTDTQYF.

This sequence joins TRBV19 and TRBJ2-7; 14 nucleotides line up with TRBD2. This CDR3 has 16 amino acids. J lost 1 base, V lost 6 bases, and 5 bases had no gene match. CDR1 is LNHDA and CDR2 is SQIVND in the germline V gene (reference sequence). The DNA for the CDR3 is TGTGCCAGTAGGGGACTAGCGGGAGACCGATCCTACGAGCAGTACTTC. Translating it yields CASRGLAGDRSYEQYF.

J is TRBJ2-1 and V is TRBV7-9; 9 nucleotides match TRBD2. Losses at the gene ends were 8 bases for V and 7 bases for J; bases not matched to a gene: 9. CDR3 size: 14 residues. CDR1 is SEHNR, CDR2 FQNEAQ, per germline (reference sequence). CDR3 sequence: CASVAGGILNEQFF. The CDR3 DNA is TGTGCCAGCGTGGCGGGAGGGATTTTAAATGAGCAGTTCTTC. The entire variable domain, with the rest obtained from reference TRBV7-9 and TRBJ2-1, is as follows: DTGVSQNPRHKITKRGQNVTFRCDPISEHNRLYWYRQTLGQGPEFLTYFQNEAQLEKSRLLSDRFSAERPKGSFSTLEIQRTEQGDSAMYLCASVAGGILNEQFFGPGTRLTVL.

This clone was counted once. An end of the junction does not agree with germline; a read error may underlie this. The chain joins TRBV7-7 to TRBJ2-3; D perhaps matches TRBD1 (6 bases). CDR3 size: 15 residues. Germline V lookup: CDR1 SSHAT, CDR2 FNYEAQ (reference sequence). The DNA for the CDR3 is TGTGCTAGCAGCCCAGAACAGGGAAACACAGATACGCAGTATTTT. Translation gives CASSPEQGNTDTQYF. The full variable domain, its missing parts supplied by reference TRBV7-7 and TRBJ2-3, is GAGVSQSPRYKVTKRGQDVTLRCDPISSHATLYWYQQALGQGPEFLTYFNYEAQPDKSGLPSDRFSAERPEGSISTLTIQRTEQRDSAMYRCASSPEQGNTDTQYFGPGTRLTVL.

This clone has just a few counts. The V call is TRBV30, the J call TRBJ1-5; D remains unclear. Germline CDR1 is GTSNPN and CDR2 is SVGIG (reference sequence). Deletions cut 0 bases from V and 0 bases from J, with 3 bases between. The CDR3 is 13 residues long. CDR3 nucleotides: TGTGCCTGGAGTGTATCTAGCAATCAGCCCCAGCATTTT. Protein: CAWSVSSNQPQHF.

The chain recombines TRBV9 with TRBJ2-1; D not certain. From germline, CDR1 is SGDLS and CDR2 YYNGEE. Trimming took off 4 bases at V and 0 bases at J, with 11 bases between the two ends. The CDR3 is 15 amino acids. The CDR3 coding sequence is TGTGCCAGCAGCACCTTTATGAGCTCCTACAATGAGCAGTTCTTC. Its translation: CASSTFMSSYNEQFF. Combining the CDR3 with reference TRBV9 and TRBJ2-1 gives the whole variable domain DSGVTQTPKHLITATGQRVTLRCSPRSGDLSVYWYQQSLDQGLQFLIQYYNGEERAKGNILERFSAQQFPDLHSELNLSSLELGDSALYFCASSTFMSSYNEQFFGPGTRLTVL.

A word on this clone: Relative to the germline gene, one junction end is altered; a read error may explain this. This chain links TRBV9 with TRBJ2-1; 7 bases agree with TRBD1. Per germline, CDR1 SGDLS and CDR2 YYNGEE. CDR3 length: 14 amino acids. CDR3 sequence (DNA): TGTGCCAGCACCGTAGACAGGGTACGCGATGAGCAGTTCTTC. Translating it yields CASTVDRVRDEQFF.

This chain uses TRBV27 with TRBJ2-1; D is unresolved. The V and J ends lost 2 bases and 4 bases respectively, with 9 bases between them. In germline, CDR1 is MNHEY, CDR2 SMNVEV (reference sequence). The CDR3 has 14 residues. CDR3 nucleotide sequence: TGTGCCAGCAGTTTAGTAGGTGGATACAATGAGCAGTTCTTC. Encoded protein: CASSLVGGYNEQFF.

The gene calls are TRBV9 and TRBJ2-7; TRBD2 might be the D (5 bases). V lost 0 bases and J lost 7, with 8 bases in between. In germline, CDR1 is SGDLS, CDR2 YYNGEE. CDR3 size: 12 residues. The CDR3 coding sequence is TGTGCCAGCAGCGTAGACCGGGGAGAGCAGTACTTC. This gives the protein CASSVDRGEQYF. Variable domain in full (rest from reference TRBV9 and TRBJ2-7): DSGVTQTPKHLITATGQRVTLRCSPRSGDLSVYWYQQSLDQGLQFLIQYYNGEERAKGNILERFSAQQFPDLHSELNLSSLELGDSALYFCASSVDRGEQYFGPGTRLTVT.

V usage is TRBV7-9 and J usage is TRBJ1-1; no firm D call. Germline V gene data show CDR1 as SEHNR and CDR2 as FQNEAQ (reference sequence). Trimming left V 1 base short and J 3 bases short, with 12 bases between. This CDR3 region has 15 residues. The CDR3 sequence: CASSLVQYSYTEAFF. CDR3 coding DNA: TGTGCCAGCAGCTTAGTCCAGTACAGCTACACTGAAGCTTTCTTT.